This entry lists 4 T cell receptor beta chains sequenced from one sample in a study of cytomegalovirus exposure and HLA in healthy donors. Primers: 60 Vbeta forward and 13 Jbeta reverse. Some clones are missing from TCRdb's copy, which holds only in-frame ones; the method was immunoSEQ multiplex PCR. Here the sample spans more than 150,000 clones, 80% to 90% being singletons. Sequencing used PBMCs. Receptor source: a young man in good health and CMV-seropositive.

The chain couples TRBV19 to TRBJ2-5; TRBD1 agrees at 7 bases. Trimming cost V 4 bases and J 2 bases; bases outside gene matches: 1. The CDR3 is 13 residues long. Germline CDR1 is LNHDA and CDR2 is SQIVND (reference sequence). Here the CDR3 DNA reads TGTGCCAGTAGTACGACAGGGCAAGAGACCCAGTACTTC. Translation gives CASSTTGQETQYF.

The rearrangement uses TRBV7-6 and TRBJ2-6; 11 bases fit TRBD1. The CDR3 has 18 residues. The germline CDR1 and CDR2 sequences are SGHVS and FNYEAQ. The V segment lost 3 bases and the J segment 0 bases; nucleotides outside the gene matches: 4. This CDR3 reads CASSLFGTGGSGANVLTF. CDR3 in DNA: TGTGCCAGCAGCTTGTTCGGGACAGGGGGCTCTGGGGCCAACGTCCTGACTTTC.

The chain has TRBV9 and TRBJ2-2; D gene ambiguous. This CDR3 comprises 12 residues. The germline V and J ends were trimmed by 7 bases and 5 bases, with 9 bases remaining between them. Germline CDR1 and CDR2: SGDLS and YYNGEE. As DNA, the CDR3 is TGTGCCAGCCTCCATCGGACCGGGGAGCTGTTTTTT. It encodes CASLHRTGELFF.

CDR3 DNA sequence: TGTGCCAGCAGCGTAGTTCGGGGGGGCCCCACAGATACGCAGTATTTT. Translation gives CASSVVRGGPTDTQYF. The gene calls are TRBV9 and TRBJ2-3; TRBD2 aligns across 8 bases. CDR1 SGDLS and CDR2 YYNGEE come from the germline V gene. The CDR3 contains 16 residues. After removal of 0 bases from V and 2 bases from J, the junction contained 5 bases not matched to a gene.